Listed below are T cell receptor beta chains from one sample, sequenced in a study of blood T cell repertoires in COVID-19. Method: immunoSEQ multiplex PCR; TCRdb's copy keeps in-frame clones and lacks some. This sample has about 38,000 clones, with nearly 90% found just once. The specimen sequenced was peripheral blood. Source of these receptors: a man in his sixties with COVID-19, enrolled during active disease. CDR3s include the opening cysteine and the closing phenylalanine or tryptophan. Fields, in order: V gene, J gene, clone size, D gene, CDR3 protein, CDR3 DNA. A D gene is named only where the DNA matches it firmly. Part of the rows lack a size; the others show once, few, many or a class for expanded clones.

TRBV30	TRBJ1-6	.	.	CAWRVGANSPLHF	TGTGCCTGGAGGGTGGGAGCGAATTCACCCCTCCACTTT
TRBV2	TRBJ2-5	.	.	CASSEGPTGETQYF	TGTGCCAGCAGTGAAGGTCCAACCGGAGAGACCCAGTACTTC
TRBV6-6	TRBJ1-5	.	.	CASSYSEGNQPQHF	TGTGCCAGCAGTTACTCAGAGGGAAATCAGCCCCAGCATTTT
TRBV6-2/TRBV6-3	TRBJ1-2	.	.	CASSYLGPSSDNYGYTF	TGTGCCAGCAGTTACTTGGGCCCATCGTCTGATAACTATGGCTACACCTTC
TRBV14	TRBJ1-3	.	.	CASSQTAQAGNTIYF	TGTGCCAGCAGCCAGACAGCACAAGCTGGAAACACCATATATTTT
TRBV4-1	TRBJ2-7	.	TRBD2	CASSPGVAGAGEQYF	TGCGCCAGCAGCCCGGGGGTAGCGGGAGCGGGTGAGCAGTACTTC
TRBV19	TRBJ2-1	.	TRBD2	CASSIFGGSGYNEQFF	TGTGCCAGTAGTATATTTGGCGGGAGCGGATACAATGAGCAGTTCTTC
TRBV6-5	TRBJ2-1	once	.	CASSSIGTPTYNEQFF	TGTGCCAGCAGTTCCATTGGGACTCCCACTTACAATGAGCAGTTCTTC
TRBV19	TRBJ2-1	once	.	CASRRLGQGEQFF	TGTGCCAGCCGAAGGTTGGGACAAGGTGAGCAGTTCTTC
TRBV7-9	TRBJ2-1	few	.	CASSSTALGLNEQFF	TGTGCCAGCAGCTCCACGGCCCTGGGACTGAATGAGCAGTTCTTC
TRBV10-1	TRBJ2-2	.	TRBD1	CASSGQGATGELFF	TGCGCCAGCAGTGGACAGGGGGCTACCGGGGAGCTGTTTTTT
TRBV3-1/TRBV3-2	TRBJ2-7	once	.	CASSPPAGEQYF	TGTGCCAGCAGCCCGCCCGCAGGCGAGCAGTACTTC
TRBV7-2	TRBJ1-2	.	.	CASSPDIYGYTF	TGTGCCAGCAGCCCAGACATCTATGGCTACACCTTC
TRBV30	TRBJ1-6	.	.	CAWKAGDGSPLHF	TGTGCCTGGAAGGCAGGGGATGGATCACCCCTCCACTTT
TRBV6-5	TRBJ1-1	few	.	CAVQGDRDRNTEAFF	TGTGCCGTACAGGGAGATCGTGATAGGAACACTGAAGCTTTCTTT